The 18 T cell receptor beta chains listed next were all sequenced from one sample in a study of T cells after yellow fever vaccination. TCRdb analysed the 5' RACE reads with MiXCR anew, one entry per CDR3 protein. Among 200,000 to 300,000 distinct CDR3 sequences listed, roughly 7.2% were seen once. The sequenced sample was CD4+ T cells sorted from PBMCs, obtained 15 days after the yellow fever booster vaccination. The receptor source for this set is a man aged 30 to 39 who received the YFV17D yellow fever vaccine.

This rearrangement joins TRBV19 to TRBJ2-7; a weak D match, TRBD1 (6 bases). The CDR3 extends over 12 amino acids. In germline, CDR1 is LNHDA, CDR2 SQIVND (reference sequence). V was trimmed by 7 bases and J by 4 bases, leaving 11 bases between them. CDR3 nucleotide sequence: TGTGCCAGTACCGGGGACACATACGAGCAGTACTTC. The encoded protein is CASTGDTYEQYF.

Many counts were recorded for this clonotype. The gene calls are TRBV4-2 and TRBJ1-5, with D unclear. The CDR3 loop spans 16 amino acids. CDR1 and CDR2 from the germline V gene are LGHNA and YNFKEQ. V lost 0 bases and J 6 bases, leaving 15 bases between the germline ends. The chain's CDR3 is CASSQDGFRNGQPQHF. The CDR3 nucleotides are TGTGCCAGCAGCCAAGATGGTTTCCGGAACGGTCAGCCCCAGCATTTT.

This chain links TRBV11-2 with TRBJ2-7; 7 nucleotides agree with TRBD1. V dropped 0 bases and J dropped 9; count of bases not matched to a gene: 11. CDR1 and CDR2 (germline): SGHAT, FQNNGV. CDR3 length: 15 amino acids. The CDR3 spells CASSLERGQPTRQYF. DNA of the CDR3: TGTGCCAGCAGCTTAGAAAGGGGACAGCCTACGAGGCAGTACTTC.

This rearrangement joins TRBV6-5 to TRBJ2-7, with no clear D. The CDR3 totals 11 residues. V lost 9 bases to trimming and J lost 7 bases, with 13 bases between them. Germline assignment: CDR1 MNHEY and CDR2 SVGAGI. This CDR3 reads CASQNGEEQYF. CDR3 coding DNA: TGTGCCAGTCAAAATGGAGAAGAGCAGTACTTC.

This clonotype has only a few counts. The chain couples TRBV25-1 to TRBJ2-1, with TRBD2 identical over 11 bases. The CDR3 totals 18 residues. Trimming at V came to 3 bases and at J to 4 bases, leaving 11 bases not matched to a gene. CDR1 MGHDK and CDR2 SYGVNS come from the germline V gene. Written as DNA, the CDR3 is TGTGCCAGCAGTGAGCCGCTCCTGACTAGCGGGATTTACAATGAGCAGTTCTTC. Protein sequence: CASSEPLLTSGIYNEQFF.

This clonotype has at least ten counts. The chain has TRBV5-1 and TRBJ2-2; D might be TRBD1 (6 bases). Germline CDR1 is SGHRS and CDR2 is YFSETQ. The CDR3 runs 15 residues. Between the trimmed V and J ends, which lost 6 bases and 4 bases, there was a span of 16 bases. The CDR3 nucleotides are TGCGCCAGCACTCCCGGGACACTAGTCACCGGGGAGCTGTTTTTT. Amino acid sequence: CASTPGTLVTGELFF.

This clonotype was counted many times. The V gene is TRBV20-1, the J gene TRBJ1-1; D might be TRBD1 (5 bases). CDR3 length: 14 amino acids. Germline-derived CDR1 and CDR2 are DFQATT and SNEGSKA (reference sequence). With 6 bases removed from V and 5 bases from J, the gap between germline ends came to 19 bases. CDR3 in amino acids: CSAERRVGPTEAFF. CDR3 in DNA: TGCAGTGCAGAACGTCGAGTGGGGCCAACTGAAGCTTTCTTT.

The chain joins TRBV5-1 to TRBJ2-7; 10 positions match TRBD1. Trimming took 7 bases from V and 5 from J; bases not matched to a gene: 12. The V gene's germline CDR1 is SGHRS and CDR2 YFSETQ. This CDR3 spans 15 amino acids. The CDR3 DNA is TGCGCCAGCTGCAGGGGGACAGGGGAACAAGACGAGCAGTACTTC. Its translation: CASCRGTGEQDEQYF.

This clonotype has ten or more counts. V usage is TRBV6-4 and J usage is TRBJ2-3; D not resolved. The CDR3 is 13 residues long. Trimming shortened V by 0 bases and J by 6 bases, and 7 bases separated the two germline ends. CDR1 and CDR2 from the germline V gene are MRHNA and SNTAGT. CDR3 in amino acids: CASSDSFRDTQYF. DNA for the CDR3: TGTGCCAGCAGTGACTCGTTCAGGGATACGCAGTATTTT.

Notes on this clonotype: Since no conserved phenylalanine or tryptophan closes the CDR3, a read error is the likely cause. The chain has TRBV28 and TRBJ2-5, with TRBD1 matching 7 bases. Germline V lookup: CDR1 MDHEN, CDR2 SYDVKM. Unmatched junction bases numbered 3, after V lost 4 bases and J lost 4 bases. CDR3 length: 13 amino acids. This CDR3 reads CASSSGQLETQYY. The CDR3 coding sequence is TGTGCCAGCAGTTCGGGACAGCTAGAGACCCAGTACTAC.

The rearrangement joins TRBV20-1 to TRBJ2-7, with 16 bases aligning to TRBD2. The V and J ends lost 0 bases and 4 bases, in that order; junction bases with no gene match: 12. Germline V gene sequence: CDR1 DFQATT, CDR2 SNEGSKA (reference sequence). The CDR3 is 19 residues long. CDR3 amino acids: CSARESGTSGRASRYEQYF. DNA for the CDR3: TGCAGTGCTAGAGAATCCGGGACTAGCGGGAGGGCCAGTCGGTACGAGCAGTACTTC.

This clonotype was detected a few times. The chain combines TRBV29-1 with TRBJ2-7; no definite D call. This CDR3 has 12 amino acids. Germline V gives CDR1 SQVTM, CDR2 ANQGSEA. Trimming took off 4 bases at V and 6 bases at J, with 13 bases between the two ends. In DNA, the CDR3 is TGCAGCGTTGCCACCTGGCGTTCCGAGCAGTACTTC. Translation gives CSVATWRSEQYF.

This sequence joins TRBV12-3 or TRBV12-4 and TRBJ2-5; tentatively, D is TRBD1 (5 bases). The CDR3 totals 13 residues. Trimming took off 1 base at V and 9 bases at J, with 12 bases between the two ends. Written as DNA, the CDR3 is TGTGCCAGCAGTTTAGTGGGGCGGAGCCCCCAGTACTTC. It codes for CASSLVGRSPQYF.

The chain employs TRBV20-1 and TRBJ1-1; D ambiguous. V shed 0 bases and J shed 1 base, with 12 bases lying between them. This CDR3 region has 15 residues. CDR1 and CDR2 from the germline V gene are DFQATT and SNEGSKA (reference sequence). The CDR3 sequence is CSARDLGNANTEAFF. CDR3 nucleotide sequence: TGCAGTGCTAGAGATCTGGGAAACGCGAACACTGAAGCTTTCTTT.

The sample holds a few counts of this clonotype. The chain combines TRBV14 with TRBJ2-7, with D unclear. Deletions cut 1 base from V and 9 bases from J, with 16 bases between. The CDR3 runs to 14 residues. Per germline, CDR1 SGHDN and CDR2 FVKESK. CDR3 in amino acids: CASSQGPVASRQYF. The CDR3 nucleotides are TGTGCCAGCAGCCAAGGGCCCGTGGCAAGTCGGCAGTACTTC.

DNA of the CDR3: TGTGCCAGCAGCCCAAGTTACGCAGATACGCAGTATTTT. Translating gives CASSPSYADTQYF. The gene calls are TRBV7-2 and TRBJ2-3; D is uncertain. The CDR3 is 13 residues long. With 5 bases removed from V and 4 bases from J, the gap between germline ends came to 10 bases. Germline-derived CDR1 and CDR2 are SGHTA and FQGNSA.

In nucleotides, the CDR3 is TGTGCCAGCGGAGGGACAGGGGGAGTAATAGCCACTGAAGCTTTCTTT. The encoded protein is CASGGTGGVIATEAFF. V is TRBV6-5 and J is TRBJ1-1; 11 nucleotides match TRBD1. The CDR3 length is 16 residues. Per germline, CDR1 MNHEY and CDR2 SVGAGI. The ends lost 8 bases at V and 4 bases at J; junction bases unmatched: 12.

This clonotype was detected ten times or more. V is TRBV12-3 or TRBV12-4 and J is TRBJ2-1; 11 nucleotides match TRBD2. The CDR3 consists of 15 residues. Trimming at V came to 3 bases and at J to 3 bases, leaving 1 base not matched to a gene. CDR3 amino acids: CASSFGTSGYNEQFF. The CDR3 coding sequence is TGTGCCAGCAGTTTTGGGACTAGCGGCTACAATGAGCAGTTCTTC.